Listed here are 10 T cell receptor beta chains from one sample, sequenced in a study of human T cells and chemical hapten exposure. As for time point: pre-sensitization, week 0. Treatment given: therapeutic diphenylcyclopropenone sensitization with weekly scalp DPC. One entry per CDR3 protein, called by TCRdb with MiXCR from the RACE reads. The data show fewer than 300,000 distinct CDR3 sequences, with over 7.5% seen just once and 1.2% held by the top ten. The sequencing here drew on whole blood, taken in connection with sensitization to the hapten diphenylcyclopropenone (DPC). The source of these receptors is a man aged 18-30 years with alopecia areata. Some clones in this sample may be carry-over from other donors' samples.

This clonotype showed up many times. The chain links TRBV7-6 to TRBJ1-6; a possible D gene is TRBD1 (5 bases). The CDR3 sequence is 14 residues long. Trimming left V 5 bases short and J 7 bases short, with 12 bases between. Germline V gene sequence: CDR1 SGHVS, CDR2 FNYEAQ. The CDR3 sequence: CASSLQGANSPLHF. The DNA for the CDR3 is TGTGCCAGCAGCCTCCAGGGCGCCAATTCACCCCTCCACTTT.

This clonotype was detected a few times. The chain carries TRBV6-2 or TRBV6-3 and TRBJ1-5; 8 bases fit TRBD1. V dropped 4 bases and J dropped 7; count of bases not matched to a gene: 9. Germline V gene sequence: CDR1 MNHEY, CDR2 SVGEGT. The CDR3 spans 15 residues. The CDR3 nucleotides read TGTGCCAGCAGTTTGGGGCAGGGGGCAGCACAGCCCCAGCATTTT. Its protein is CASSLGQGAAQPQHF.

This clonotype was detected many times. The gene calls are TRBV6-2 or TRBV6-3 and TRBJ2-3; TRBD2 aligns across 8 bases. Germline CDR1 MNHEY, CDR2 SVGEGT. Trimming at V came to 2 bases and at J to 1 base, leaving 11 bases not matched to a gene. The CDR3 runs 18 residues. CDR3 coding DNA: TGTGCCAGCAGTTACGCCGACTGGCGGGGGGTCCGCACAGATACGCAGTATTTT. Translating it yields CASSYADWRGVRTDTQYF.

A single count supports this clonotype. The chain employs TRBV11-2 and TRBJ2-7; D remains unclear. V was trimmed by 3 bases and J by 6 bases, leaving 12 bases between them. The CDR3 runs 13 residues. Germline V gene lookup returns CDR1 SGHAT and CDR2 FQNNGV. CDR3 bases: TGTGCCAGCAGCTTTATAACGGACCTCGAGCAGTACGTC. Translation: CASSFITDLEQYV.

The CDR3 coding sequence is TGCGCCAGCAGCCAAGATGGAATCTTCTACGAGCAGTACTTC. Its protein product is CASSQDGIFYEQYF. The V call is TRBV4-1, the J call TRBJ2-7; D gene unclear. From germline, CDR1 is MGHRA and CDR2 YSYEKL. The CDR3 loop spans 14 amino acids. V shed 0 bases and J shed 3 bases, with 9 bases lying between them.

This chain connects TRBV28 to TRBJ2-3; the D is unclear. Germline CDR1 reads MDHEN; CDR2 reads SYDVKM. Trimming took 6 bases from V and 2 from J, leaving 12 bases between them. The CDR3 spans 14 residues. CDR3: CASRSGVYTDTQYF. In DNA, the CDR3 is TGTGCCAGCAGATCCGGCGTATACACAGATACGCAGTATTTT. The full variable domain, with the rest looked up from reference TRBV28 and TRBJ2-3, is DVKVTQSSRYLVKRTGEKVFLECVQDMDHENMFWYRQDPGLGLRLIYFSYDVKMKEKGDIPEGYSVSREKKERFSLILESASTNQTSMYLCASRSGVYTDTQYFGPGTRLTVL.

The CDR3 reads CASSQERGFNQPQHF. CDR3 nucleotides: TGCGCCAGCAGCCAAGAGCGTGGCTTTAATCAGCCCCAGCATTTT. The V gene is TRBV4-1, the J gene TRBJ1-5; D not certain. The germline V gene encodes CDR1 MGHRA and CDR2 YSYEKL. Trimming took 0 bases from V and 4 from J, leaving 10 bases between them. This CDR3 comprises 15 residues.

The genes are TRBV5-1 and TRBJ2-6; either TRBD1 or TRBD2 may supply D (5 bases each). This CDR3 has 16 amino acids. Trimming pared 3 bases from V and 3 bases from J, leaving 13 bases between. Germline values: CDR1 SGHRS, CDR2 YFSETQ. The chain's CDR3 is CASSSGTRNGANVLTF. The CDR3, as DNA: TGCGCCAGCAGCTCCGGGACCCGCAATGGGGCCAACGTCCTGACTTTC. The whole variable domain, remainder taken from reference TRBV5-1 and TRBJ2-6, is KAGVTQTPRYLIKTRGQQVTLSCSPISGHRSVSWYQQTPGQGLQFLFEYFSETQRNKGNFPGRFSGRQFSNSRSEMNVSTLELGDSALYLCASSSGTRNGANVLTFGAGSRLTVL.

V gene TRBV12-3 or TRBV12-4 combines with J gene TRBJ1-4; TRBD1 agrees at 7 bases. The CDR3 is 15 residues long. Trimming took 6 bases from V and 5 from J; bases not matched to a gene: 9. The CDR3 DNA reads TGTGCCAGCAGCGCGAACAGGGGAGTAAATGAAAAACTGTTTTTT. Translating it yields CASSANRGVNEKLFF.

The CDR3 reads CAISEPEKGIYGYTF. DNA of the CDR3: TGTGCCATCAGTGAGCCGGAAAAGGGGATTTATGGCTACACCTTC. V is TRBV10-3 and J is TRBJ1-2, with D possibly being TRBD1 (5 bases). The CDR3 is made up of 15 amino acids. Germline V gene lookup returns CDR1 ENHRY and CDR2 SYGVKD. V lost 2 bases and J 5 bases, leaving 15 bases between the germline ends.